One and the same sample provided the 20 T cell receptor beta chains below, sequenced in a study of patients and donors after allogeneic stem cell transplantation. TCRdb reprocessed the RT-PCR reads via MiXCR and lists one record per CDR3 protein. The sample shows 150,000 to 250,000 distinct CDR3 sequences, more than 35% of them seen only once. The sequencing input was blood, either unsorted or a sorted T cell fraction (not recorded which). These receptors came from a human donor who was either an allogeneic HSCT recipient or a stem cell or donor lymphocyte infusion donor (not recorded which). It is not recorded whose cells these are; they may come from a transplant donor.

J is TRBJ2-3 and V is TRBV2; 11 bases are a match to TRBD2. CDR1 is SNHLY, CDR2 FYNNEI, per germline. V gave up 2 bases and J gave up 7 bases; unmatched junction bases: 8. The CDR3 contains 16 residues. The CDR3 coding sequence is TGTGCCAGCAGTGAAAGGCTAGCGGGAGGTCTGTATACGCAGTATTTT. Translating it yields CASSERLAGGLYTQYF. Full variable domain (missing parts from reference TRBV2 and TRBJ2-3): EPEVTQTPSHQVTQMGQEVILRCVPISNHLYFYWYRQILGQKVEFLVSFYNNEISEKSEIFDDQFSVERPDGSNFTLKIRSTKLEDSAMYFCASSERLAGGLYTQYFGPGTRLTVL.

This chain links TRBV18 with TRBJ1-1; 8 bases are shared with TRBD1. Germline trimming cut 4 bases from V and 1 base from J; bases unmatched to any gene: 5. The germline V gene has CDR1 KGHSH and CDR2 LQKENI. This CDR3 has 15 amino acids. This CDR3 reads CASSLRDRQNTEAFF. The CDR3 DNA follows: TGTGCCAGCTCACTCCGGGACAGGCAGAACACTGAAGCTTTCTTT.

The chain has TRBV12-3 or TRBV12-4 and TRBJ1-2; D not certain. V was cut by 6 bases and J by 5 bases, with 10 bases left in between. The CDR3 spans 12 residues. DNA of the CDR3: TGTGCCAGCAGGGCCGCGGGGTATGGCTACACCTTC. Protein sequence: CASRAAGYGYTF.

The V and J genes are TRBV29-1 and TRBJ2-3; TRBD2 matches at 9 bases. Germline CDR1 SQVTM, CDR2 ANQGSEA. J lost 5 bases, V lost 6 bases, and 12 bases had no gene match. The CDR3 has 15 amino acids. This chain's CDR3 is CSVILAGGPQDTQYF. The CDR3 coding sequence is TGCAGCGTCATTCTGGCGGGAGGGCCCCAAGATACGCAGTATTTT.

This clonotype showed up just a few times. Here the CDR3 reads CASSYSTGGRGGYTF. CDR3 in DNA: TGTGCCAGCAGTTACTCGACAGGGGGACGTGGAGGCTACACCTTC. This chain joins TRBV6-5 and TRBJ1-2; 9 nucleotides match TRBD1. The J segment lost 8 bases and the V segment lost 0 bases, leaving 7 bases of the junction unmatched. The CDR3 has 15 amino acids. The germline CDR1 and CDR2 sequences are MNHEY and SVGAGI.

This clonotype was picked up a small number of times. This chain joins TRBV29-1 and TRBJ2-7, with TRBD1 matching over 8 bases. The CDR3 has 13 residues. V lost 0 bases and J lost 3; bases outside the gene matches: 1. The germline gives CDR1 SQVTM, CDR2 ANQGSEA. The chain's CDR3 is CSVEDDRGYEQYF. CDR3 DNA sequence: TGCAGCGTTGAAGACGACAGGGGCTACGAGCAGTACTTC.

The gene calls are TRBV3-1 and TRBJ2-5; possible D gene TRBD1, 5 bases. V lost 8 bases to trimming and J lost 5 bases, with 21 bases between them. The CDR3 spans 15 residues. The germline V gene has CDR1 LGHDT and CDR2 YNNKEL (reference sequence). The CDR3 DNA is TGTGCCAGCCGCGCTACAGGTGTCAAGTCGGAGACCCAGTACTTC. It is translated as CASRATGVKSETQYF.

The chain carries TRBV10-3 and TRBJ1-3, with 8 bases lining up with TRBD1. CDR1 is ENHRY and CDR2 is SYGVKD in the germline V gene. CDR3 length equals 13 residues. V was pared by 6 bases and J by 4 bases, with 2 bases of the junction left unmatched. The CDR3 reads CAISGDRGNTIYF. In nucleotides, the CDR3 is TGTGCCATCAGCGGGGACAGGGGAAACACCATATATTTT.

This chain joins TRBV9 and TRBJ2-1; the match to TRBD2 covers 12 bases. Trimming removed 4 bases from V and 6 bases from J; junction bases left unmatched: 11. The CDR3 length is 17 residues. Germline CDR1 SGDLS, CDR2 YYNGEE. CDR3 in amino acids: CASSSRLAGESSNEQFF. The CDR3 DNA is TGTGCCAGCAGCTCCCGACTAGCGGGAGAATCTAGCAATGAGCAGTTCTTC.

This chain connects TRBV5-6 to TRBJ2-6; possibly TRBD2 for D (6 bases). CDR3 length: 15 amino acids. CDR1 is SGHDT, CDR2 YYEEEE, per germline. V lost 4 bases to trimming and J lost 2 bases, with 10 bases between them. The CDR3 sequence is CASSQGTPGANVLTF. As DNA, the CDR3 is TGTGCCAGCAGCCAAGGGACTCCTGGGGCCAACGTCCTGACTTTC.

This chain joins TRBV6-5 and TRBJ2-1; no clear D. The germline V and J ends were trimmed by 3 bases and 4 bases, with 10 bases remaining between them. The CDR3 has 14 amino acids. In germline, CDR1 is MNHEY, CDR2 SVGAGI. The DNA for the CDR3 is TGTGCCAGCAGTTATTCCAGAGATTACAATGAGCAGTTCTTC. Protein sequence: CASSYSRDYNEQFF.

This sequence joins TRBV7-3 and TRBJ1-6; D is uncertain. V gave up 6 bases and J gave up 5 bases, with 14 bases separating them. Germline V gives CDR1 SGHTA, CDR2 FQGTGA. The CDR3 has 15 amino acids. The CDR3: CASRSTPYDNSPLHF. The DNA for the CDR3 is TGTGCCAGCAGATCGACCCCATATGATAATTCACCCCTCCACTTT. Full variable domain (outside the CDR3, taken from reference TRBV7-3 and TRBJ1-6): GAGVSQTPSNKVTEKGKYVELRCDPISGHTALYWYRQSLGQGPEFLIYFQGTGAADDSGLPNDRFFAVRPEGSVSTLKIQRTERGDSAVYLCASRSTPYDNSPLHFGNGTRLTVT.

This rearrangement joins TRBV29-1 to TRBJ1-4, with a weak D call TRBD1 (6 bases). From germline, CDR1 is SQVTM and CDR2 ANQGSEA. This CDR3 region has 12 residues. CDR3 in amino acids: CTLEGGGGKLFF. In nucleotides, the CDR3 is TGCACCCTAGAAGGGGGTGGGGGAAAACTGTTTTTT.

This clonotype was counted only a few times. The chain couples TRBV20-1 to TRBJ1-6; TRBD1 matches 7 bases. The length of the CDR3 is 13 residues. Germline values: CDR1 DFQATT, CDR2 SNEGSKA (reference sequence). V lost 3 bases to trimming and J lost 9 bases; unmatched junction nucleotides: 5. CDR3 loop: CSASGQESSPLHF. CDR3 coding DNA: TGCAGTGCTAGTGGACAGGAAAGTTCACCCCTCCACTTT.

This clonotype was counted only a few times. The chain combines TRBV27 with TRBJ1-5; TRBD1 is a possible D gene (6 bases). CDR1 and CDR2 from the germline V gene are MNHEY and SMNVEV (reference sequence). The CDR3 runs 12 residues. V gave up 7 bases and J gave up 8 bases, with 12 bases separating them. The CDR3 protein is CASKGGVEPQHF. The CDR3 coding sequence is TGTGCCAGCAAGGGGGGAGTGGAGCCCCAGCATTTT.

The chain recombines TRBV6-5 with TRBJ1-1; TRBD1 matches at 7 bases. V dropped 5 bases and J dropped 7; count of bases not matched to a gene: 4. CDR3 length: 12 residues. Germline V gene data show CDR1 as MNHEY and CDR2 as SVGAGI. CDR3 sequence: CASSTGTDEAFF. The CDR3, as DNA: TGTGCCAGCAGTACCGGGACAGATGAAGCTTTCTTT.

V usage is TRBV15 and J usage is TRBJ1-1; 10 positions agree with TRBD1. This CDR3 is built from 15 residues. With 3 bases clipped from V and 5 bases from J, the junction kept 6 bases outside the gene matches. Germline values: CDR1 LNHNV, CDR2 YYDKDF (reference sequence). CDR3 sequence: CATSRDRGVGTEAFF. The CDR3 nucleotides are TGTGCCACCAGCAGGGACAGGGGGGTTGGGACTGAAGCTTTCTTT.

This clonotype appeared a few times. The chain recombines TRBV6-5 with TRBJ1-5; possibly TRBD1 for D (5 bases). The CDR3 consists of 18 residues. The germline gives CDR1 MNHEY, CDR2 SVGAGI. With 4 bases removed from V and 3 bases from J, the gap between germline ends came to 22 bases. CDR3 region: CASSSLGLLGVPNQPQHF. In DNA form, the CDR3 reads TGTGCCAGCAGTTCGTTGGGACTCCTCGGGGTCCCCAATCAGCCCCAGCATTTT.

The chain employs TRBV12-3 or TRBV12-4 and TRBJ2-3; the match to TRBD1 covers 8 bases. V was clipped by 8 bases and J by 5 bases; unmatched bases: 6. CDR3 length equals 13 residues. CDR3 region: CASGTGGRDTQYF. The CDR3 nucleotides are TGTGCCAGCGGAACAGGGGGTAGAGATACGCAGTATTTT.

In this sample, this clonotype turned up a few times. The chain couples TRBV12-3 or TRBV12-4 to TRBJ2-7, with a tentative D call TRBD1 (6 bases). V was pared by 4 bases and J by 1 base, with 8 bases between. The CDR3 has 13 amino acids. The CDR3 loop reads CASSSTGSYEQYF. Here the CDR3 DNA reads TGTGCCAGCAGTTCTACAGGGTCCTACGAGCAGTACTTC.